These 3 T cell receptor beta chains were all obtained from the same sample, sequenced in a study of PD-1 blockade in classical Hodgkin lymphoma. Each of the patients experienced relapse following autologous stem cell transplantation, and their brentuximab vedotin exposure differed. The protocol was immunoSEQ multiplex PCR, while the TCRdb copy is restricted to in-frame clones and leaves out a portion. The sample contains about 20,000 clones, 84% of which appear only once. This sample comprised peripheral blood mononuclear cells (PBMCs), obtained at baseline. The receptor set was obtained from a human donor with classical Hodgkin lymphoma.

The chain carries TRBV7-9 and TRBJ1-2, with 10 bases aligning to TRBD1. The CDR3 runs 12 residues. Germline loops: CDR1 SEHNR, CDR2 FQNEAQ (reference sequence). With V trimmed by 5 bases and J by 11 bases, 5 bases remained unmatched. The chain's CDR3 is CASSPRTGGYTF. The DNA of the CDR3 is TGTGCCAGCAGCCCCAGGACAGGGGGTTACACCTTC.

The chain joins TRBV4-2 to TRBJ2-2; D perhaps matches TRBD2 (6 bases). The CDR3 has 16 amino acids. Germline-derived CDR1 and CDR2 are LGHNA and YNFKEQ. V was cut by 1 base and J by 0 bases, with 9 bases left in between. The CDR3 spells CASSQVAASNTGELFF. In nucleotides, the CDR3 is TGTGCCAGCAGCCAAGTAGCGGCATCGAACACCGGGGAGCTGTTTTTT.

The chain joins TRBV9 to TRBJ1-3; 10 bases are shared with TRBD1. V was clipped by 0 bases and J by 7 bases; unmatched bases: 4. The CDR3 length is 15 residues. Germline CDR1 and CDR2: SGDLS and YYNGEE. Written as DNA, the CDR3 is TGTGCCAGCAGCGTAGACGGGACAGGGGTCAACACCATATATTTT. The encoded protein is CASSVDGTGVNTIYF.